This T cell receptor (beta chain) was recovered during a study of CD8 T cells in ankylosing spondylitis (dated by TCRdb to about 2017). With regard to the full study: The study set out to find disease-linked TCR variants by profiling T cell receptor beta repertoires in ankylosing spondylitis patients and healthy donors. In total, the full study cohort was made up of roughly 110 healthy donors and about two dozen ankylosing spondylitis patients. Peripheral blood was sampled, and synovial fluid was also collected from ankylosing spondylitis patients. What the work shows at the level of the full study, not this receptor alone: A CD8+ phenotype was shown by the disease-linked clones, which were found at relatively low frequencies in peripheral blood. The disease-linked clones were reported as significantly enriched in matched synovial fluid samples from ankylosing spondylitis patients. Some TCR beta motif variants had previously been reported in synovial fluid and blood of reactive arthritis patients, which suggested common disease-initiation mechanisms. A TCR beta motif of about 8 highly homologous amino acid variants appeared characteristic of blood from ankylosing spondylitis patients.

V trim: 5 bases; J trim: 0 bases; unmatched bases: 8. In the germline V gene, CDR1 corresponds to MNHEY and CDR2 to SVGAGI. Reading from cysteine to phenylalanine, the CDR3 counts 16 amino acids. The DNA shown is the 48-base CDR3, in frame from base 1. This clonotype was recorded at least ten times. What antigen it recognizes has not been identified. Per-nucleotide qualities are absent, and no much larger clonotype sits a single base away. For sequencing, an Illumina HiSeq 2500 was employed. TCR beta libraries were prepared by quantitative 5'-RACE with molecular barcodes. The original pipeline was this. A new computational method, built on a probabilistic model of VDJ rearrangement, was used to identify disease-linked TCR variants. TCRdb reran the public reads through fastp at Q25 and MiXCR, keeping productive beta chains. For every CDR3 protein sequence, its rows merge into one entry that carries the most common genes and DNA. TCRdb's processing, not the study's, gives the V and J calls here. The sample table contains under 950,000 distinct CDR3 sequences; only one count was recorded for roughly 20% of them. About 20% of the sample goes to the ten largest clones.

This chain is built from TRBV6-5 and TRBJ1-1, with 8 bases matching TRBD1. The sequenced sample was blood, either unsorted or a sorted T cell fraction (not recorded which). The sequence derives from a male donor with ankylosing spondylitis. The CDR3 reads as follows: CASSPRTGLVNTEAFF. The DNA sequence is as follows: TGTGCCAGCAGTCCTCGGACAGGGCTGGTGAACACTGAAGCTTTCTTT.